A selection of T cell receptor beta chains follows, all from one sample in a study of blood T cell repertoires in COVID-19. Generated by immunoSEQ multiplex PCR, the TCRdb table keeps only in-frame clones and is missing some. The table records fewer than 35,000 clones, approximately 82% of them present only once. Sample: peripheral blood. These receptor sequences come from a man older than 75 with active or convalescent COVID-19. CDR3s include the opening cysteine and the closing phenylalanine or tryptophan. D genes are given only for firm matches. Clone size is shown for a subset of rows, as once, few, many or a class of expanded clone.

d_gene	abundance	j_gene	v_gene	len	CDR3aa	CDR3nt
NA	NA	TRBJ2-6	TRBV5-1	14	CASSSSVGANVLTF	TGCGCCAGCAGTTCTAGTGTGGGGGCCAACGTCCTGACTTTC
NA	NA	TRBJ2-1	TRBV5-5	15	CASSLQGGSYNEQFF	TGTGCCAGCAGCTTACAAGGGGGCTCCTACAATGAGCAGTTCTTC
TRBD2	NA	TRBJ2-1	TRBV28	17	CASSLWGRESYYNEQFF	TGTGCCAGCAGTTTATGGGGGCGGGAGTCCTACTACAATGAGCAGTTCTTC
TRBD1	NA	TRBJ2-1	TRBV9	15	CASSVGTGGFVEQFF	TGTGCCAGCAGCGTAGGGACAGGGGGCTTTGTTGAGCAGTTCTTC
TRBD1	NA	TRBJ2-5	TRBV7-7	15	CASSLGGQGVETQYF	TGTGCTAGCAGCTTAGGTGGACAGGGGGTAGAGACCCAGTACTTC
NA	NA	TRBJ2-7	TRBV5-4	13	CASRPWGSDEQYF	TGTGCCAGCAGGCCATGGGGCTCTGACGAGCAGTACTTC
TRBD1	NA	TRBJ2-7	TRBV7-9	15	CASSRGQGAIYEQYF	TGTGCCAGCAGCCGGGGACAGGGGGCTATCTACGAGCAGTACTTC
TRBD1	NA	TRBJ1-5	TRBV3-1/TRBV3-2	14	CASSQTGFDQPQHF	TGTGCCAGCAGCCAGACAGGGTTTGATCAGCCCCAGCATTTT
NA	NA	TRBJ2-3	TRBV5-5	15	CASSWEGTSTDTQYF	TGTGCCAGCAGCTGGGAAGGGACTTCCACAGATACGCAGTATTTT
NA	NA	TRBJ1-1	TRBV6-5	15	CASRRGTTTNTEAFF	TGTGCCAGCAGGAGGGGGACTACTACTAACACTGAAGCTTTCTTT
NA	few	TRBJ2-1	TRBV11-3	15	CASSLGGEQGYPLFF	TGTGCCAGCAGCTTAGGGGGGGAGCAGGGCTACCCTTTGTTCTTC
NA	NA	TRBJ1-1	TRBV2	14	CASSTPGRNTEAFF	TGTGCCAGCAGTACTCCAGGGCGGAACACTGAAGCTTTCTTT
NA	NA	TRBJ1-1	TRBV7-2	14	CASSPSLQGTEAFF	TGTGCCAGCAGCCCGAGCCTACAGGGTACTGAAGCTTTCTTT
TRBD1	NA	TRBJ2-3	TRBV5-1	15	CASSGDRVFTDTQYF	TGCGCCAGCAGCGGGGACAGGGTATTCACAGATACGCAGTATTTT
NA	once	TRBJ1-2	TRBV5-1	11	CASSLFGELTF	TGCGCCAGCAGCTTATTCGGGGAACTCACCTTC
NA	NA	TRBJ1-5	TRBV6-5	14	CASSRGDGNQPQHF	TGTGCCAGCAGTCGCGGGGACGGGAATCAGCCCCAGCATTTT